This paragraph covers one T cell receptor beta chain sequence. Its target antigen remains unknown. Base qualities are not provided; no much larger clone lies one nucleotide away. TCRbeta CDR3 regions were amplified from genomic DNA using the immunoSEQ Assay, a bias-controlled multiplex PCR. In the authors' own workflow: The number of nucleated cells in each sample was estimated from the amplification of reference gene primers within the assay. Sequence reads were collapsed and filtered to measure the absolute abundance of every unique TCRbeta CDR3 rearrangement. For each sample, productive Simpson clonality was calculated by taking the square root of Simpson's diversity index across productive rearrangements. TCRdb re-hosts the immuneACCESS table, in-frame sequences only. Its copies lack some clones; in the studies checked, an unresolved V gene accounts for under half of them, and the cause for the rest is not known. The DNA was the basis for D and trimming; V, J and clone size are from that table. In this sample the table shows over 150,000 clones, about 73% of which occur a single time. Around 1.5% of the sample lies in the top ten.

Taken from cysteine to phenylalanine, the CDR3 has 15 residues. Only the CDR3 region is kept as DNA, spanning 45 bases read in frame from base 1. In the germline V gene, CDR1 corresponds to SGHVS and CDR2 to FNYEAQ. Unmatched junction bases come to 9, with V trimmed by 5 bases and J by 7 bases. This entry belongs to a study of blood T cell repertoires in COVID-19 (dated by TCRdb to 2020 to 2022). For the wider study: The collaborator samples originated in the United States, Italy and Spain and spanned the acute and convalescent phases of COVID-19. The repertoires were released in a freely available public database intended as a resource for research on the immune response to SARS-CoV-2. Nearly every sample came with metadata listing a de-identified subject ID, COVID-19 status, age in years and sex. Deeply sampled blood TCRbeta repertoires from subjects exposed to, actively infected with, or recovered from COVID-19 were included in the dataset. The material from the prospective study consisted of cDNA or gDNA derived from T cells, B-cell-depleted T cells, or PBMCs. The samples were drawn from the first 160 participants of the ongoing ImmuneRACE study and from about 1,200 subjects provided by 6 global collaborators. Where available, HLA class I and class II types were taken from metadata supplied by the sample provider and were not determined by assay-based typing.

Each collaborating institution followed its own protocols to collect whole blood in K2EDTA tubes. Collaborator samples were shipped for TCRbeta analysis as frozen whole blood, isolated PBMCs, or DNA extracted from either sample type. What the authors observed across the whole study: The quantity of clinical and demographic metadata differed by source and by participant and was supplied without curation.

The rearranged segments are TRBV7-6 and TRBJ2-1, with 9 bases aligning to TRBD1. The sample comprised peripheral blood. This TCR came from an elderly man with acute or convalescent COVID-19. The CDR3: CASSQQGAGGNEQFF. DNA sequence: TGTGCCAGCAGCCAACAGGGGGCTGGGGGGAATGAGCAGTTCTTC.